These T cell receptor beta chains were read from a single sample in a study of OX40 agonist ivuxolimab in advanced cancers. Profiling relied on immunoSEQ multiplex PCR, and the TCRdb table lists in-frame clones only, not all of them. The repertoire holds some 99,000 clones, with roughly 94% as singletons. The sequencing here drew on CD4+ or CD8+ T cells sorted from blood, taken in a trial of the OX40 agonist ivuxolimab. These receptors all come from an adult with an advanced solid tumor such as melanoma, head and neck, liver or kidney cancer. Both conserved end residues are part of each CDR3. The D gene is left open where the match is weak. Not every row has a clone size; where given, it reads once, few, many or a size class.

>few|TRBJ1-1|.|13|TRBV9
CASSVQGYTEAFF
TGTGCCAGCAGCGTTCAGGGATATACTGAAGCTTTCTTT
>.|TRBJ1-2|.|13|TRBV19
CASSIEAGSGYTF
TGTGCCAGTAGTATAGAGGCGGGCTCCGGCTACACCTTC
>.|TRBJ1-2|TRBD1|15|TRBV19
CASSTGQGAIYGYTF
TGTGCCAGTAGTACGGGACAGGGGGCCATCTATGGCTACACCTTC
>once|TRBJ1-5|TRBD1|15|TRBV7-2
CASSPDRGWEQPQHF
TGTGCCAGCAGCCCTGACAGGGGATGGGAACAGCCCCAGCATTTT
>.|TRBJ2-7|.|13|TRBV6-5
CASSYQGSDEQYF
TGTGCCAGCAGTTACCAGGGATCAGACGAGCAGTACTTC
>.|TRBJ1-3|.|14|TRBV18
CASSDKSSGNTIYF
TGTGCCAGCTCTGACAAGAGCTCTGGAAACACCATATATTTT
>.|TRBJ1-5|.|16|TRBV6-6
CASSYAGAYGNQPQHF
TGTGCCAGCAGTTACGCCGGGGCCTACGGCAATCAGCCCCAGCATTTT
>.|TRBJ2-7|.|14|TRBV7-2
CASSFSSDSYEQYF
TGTGCCAGCAGCTTCTCCTCGGACAGCTACGAGCAGTACTTC
>.|TRBJ2-6|TRBD2|19|TRBV7-3
CASSLTGLAGPSGANVLTF
TGTGCCAGCAGCTTAACCGGCCTAGCGGGACCTTCTGGGGCCAACGTCCTGACTTTC
>.|TRBJ2-5|.|12|TRBV5-1
CASREGQETQYF
TGCGCCAGCAGGGAGGGGCAAGAGACCCAGTACTTC
>.|TRBJ1-4|.|15|TRBV2
CASSHWGGPSEKLFF
TGTGCCAGCAGTCATTGGGGGGGGCCCTCCGAAAAACTGTTTTTT
>.|TRBJ1-2|TRBD1|17|TRBV7-2
CASSFAGTGTVNYGYTF
TGTGCCAGCAGCTTTGCCGGGACAGGGACGGTTAACTATGGCTACACCTTC
>.|TRBJ1-6|TRBD1|18|TRBV27
CASSSAPHRQGRNSPLHF
TGTGCCAGCAGTTCCGCCCCCCACAGACAGGGTCGGAATTCACCCCTCCACTTT
>.|TRBJ2-5|.|15|TRBV15
CATSGEGGGGETQYF
TGTGCCACCAGCGGGGAGGGAGGGGGCGGCGAGACCCAGTACTTC
>.|TRBJ1-1|.|15|TRBV19
CASSPDAGSFTEAFF
TGTGCCAGTAGTCCCGACGCCGGGAGTTTCACTGAAGCTTTCTTT
>.|TRBJ2-7|.|12|TRBV18
CASSPGWYEQYF
TGTGCCAGCTCACCAGGATGGTACGAGCAGTACTTC
>.|TRBJ2-2|TRBD1|15|TRBV10-2
CASSPGTGVTGELFF
TGCGCCAGCTCACCCGGGACAGGGGTCACCGGGGAGCTGTTTTTT
>.|TRBJ1-4|.|14|TRBV2
CASHLGGTGEKLFF
TGTGCCAGTCATTTAGGTGGCACGGGTGAAAAACTGTTTTTT
>.|TRBJ1-6|.|12|TRBV11-2
CASSFPSSPLHF
TGTGCCAGCAGCTTCCCCTCTAGTCCCCTCCACTTT
>.|TRBJ1-4|.|14|TRBV5-6
CASSPIRNNEKLFF
TGTGCCAGCAGCCCGATTCGCAATAATGAAAAACTGTTTTTT
>.|TRBJ2-7|TRBD1|15|TRBV5-1
CASSYGQGARYEQYF
TGCGCCAGCAGCTATGGACAGGGGGCTCGGTACGAGCAGTACTTC
>.|TRBJ2-5|.|14|TRBV21-1
CASSKEQGEETQYF
TGTGCCAGCAGCAAAGAGCAGGGAGAAGAGACCCAGTACTTC
>.|TRBJ2-2|.|14|TRBV5-4
CASSSHLNTGELFF
TGTGCCAGCAGCTCGCACTTGAACACCGGGGAGCTGTTTTTT